This T cell receptor (beta chain) was captured in a study of CD8 T cells in Susac syndrome. It was with random hexamers that roughly 0.5 to 1 ug RNA was reverse transcribed. Using its own MiXCR run on the immunoSEQ multiplex PCR reads, TCRdb lists one record per CDR3 protein. The data contain about 430,000 distinct CDR3 sequences, 85% of them singletons. Trimming cost V 4 bases and J 4 bases; bases outside gene matches: 15. The CDR3 covers 19 residues. The germline CDR1 and CDR2 sequences are MDHEN and SYDVKM. The study sequenced TCR beta in blood CD8+ and CD4+ T cells. Input material: CD8+ T cells from PBMCs. The origin of this receptor is a human donor with multiple sclerosis. The chain uses TRBV28 and TRBJ2-5; 13 nucleotides line up with TRBD2. CDR3 DNA sequence: TGTGCCAGCAGTTCCGGGACTAGCGGGACCCTATGGGGTGGAGAGACCCAGTACTTC. Protein product: CASSSGTSGTLWGGETQYF.